The source of this T cell receptor (beta chain) is a study of PD-L1 blockade in urothelial cancer. This clone was seen a handful of times. Specified time point: peripheral blood 6 weeks after treatment start. Spiking each PCR with synthetic TCR analog templates was performed. Clones were read by immunoSEQ multiplex PCR, and TCRdb kept only the in-frame ones, dropping some. This repertoire shows about 48,000 clones, around 87% found once; its top ten account for 10%. Germline V gene sequence: CDR1 SEHNR, CDR2 FQNEAQ (reference sequence). The CDR3 runs to 15 residues. The V and J ends lost 5 bases and 2 bases respectively, with 15 bases between them.

This chain links TRBV7-9 with TRBJ1-1; tentative D call: TRBD1 (6 bases). The sequence derives from a man aged 60 to 69 with urothelial cancer. The input for sequencing was PBMCs, taken around atezolizumab (anti-PD-L1) treatment. The CDR3 protein is CASSPLDSVNTEAFF. The CDR3 DNA is TGTGCCAGCAGCCCCCTGGACAGCGTTAACACTGAAGCTTTCTTT.